This T cell receptor (beta chain) was identified during a study of cytomegalovirus exposure and HLA in healthy donors. Study results and limitations: Sequencing had likely introduced a cluster of highly shared sequence variants as an artifact.

Trimming took 0 bases from V and 9 from J, leaving 15 bases between them. CDR1 LGHNA and CDR2 YNFKEQ come from the germline V gene. This CDR3 has 16 amino acids. The PCR had 60 Vbeta and 13 Jbeta primers. TCRdb's table, derived via immunoSEQ multiplex PCR, lists solely in-frame clones and lacks some. The repertoire includes 95,000 to 150,000 clones, around 80% of them detected once, and approximately 2% sits in the top ten. This clone was observed many times. Its antigen is unidentified. Healthy donors of bone marrow made up the group. The sample taken for sequencing was PBMCs. The chain employs TRBV4-2 and TRBJ1-6; D is ambiguous. The receptor was isolated from a middle-aged man in good health and CMV-seronegative. Here the CDR3 reads CASSQEGSRGGSPLHF. CDR3 nucleotides: TGTGCCAGCAGCCAAGAAGGTTCTCGGGGAGGTTCACCCCTCCACTTT.